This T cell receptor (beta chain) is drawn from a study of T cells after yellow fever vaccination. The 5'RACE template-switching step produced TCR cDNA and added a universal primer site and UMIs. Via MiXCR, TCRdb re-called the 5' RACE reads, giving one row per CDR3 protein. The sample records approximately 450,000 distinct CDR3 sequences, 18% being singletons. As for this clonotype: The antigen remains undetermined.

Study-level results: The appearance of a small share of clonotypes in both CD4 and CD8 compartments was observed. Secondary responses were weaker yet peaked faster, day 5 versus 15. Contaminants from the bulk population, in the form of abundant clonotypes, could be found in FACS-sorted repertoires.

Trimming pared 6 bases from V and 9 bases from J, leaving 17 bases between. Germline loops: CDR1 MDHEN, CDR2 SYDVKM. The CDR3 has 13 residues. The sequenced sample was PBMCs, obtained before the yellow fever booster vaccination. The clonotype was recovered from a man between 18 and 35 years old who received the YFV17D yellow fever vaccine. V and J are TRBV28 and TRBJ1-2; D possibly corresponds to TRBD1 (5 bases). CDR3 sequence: CASRSGAERRYTF. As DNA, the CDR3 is TGTGCCAGCAGATCTGGGGCAGAGAGGCGCTACACCTTC.